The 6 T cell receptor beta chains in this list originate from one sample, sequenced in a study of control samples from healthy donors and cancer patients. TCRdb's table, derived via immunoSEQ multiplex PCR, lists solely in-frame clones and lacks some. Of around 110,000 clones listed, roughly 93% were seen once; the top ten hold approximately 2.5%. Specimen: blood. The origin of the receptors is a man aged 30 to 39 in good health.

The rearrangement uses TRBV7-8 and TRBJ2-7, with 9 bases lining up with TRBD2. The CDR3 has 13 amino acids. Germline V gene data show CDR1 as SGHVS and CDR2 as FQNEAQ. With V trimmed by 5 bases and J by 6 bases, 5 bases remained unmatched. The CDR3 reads CASSTSGGIEQYV. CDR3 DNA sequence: TGTGCCAGCAGCACGAGCGGGGGGATCGAGCAGTACGTC.

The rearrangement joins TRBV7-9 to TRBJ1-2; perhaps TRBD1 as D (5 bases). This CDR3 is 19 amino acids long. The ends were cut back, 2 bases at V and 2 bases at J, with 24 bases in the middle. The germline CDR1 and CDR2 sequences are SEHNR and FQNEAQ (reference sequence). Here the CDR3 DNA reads TGTGCCAGCAGCTTATCGGGTGCAGCGATCGTCTGGGGGAACTATGGCTACACCTTC. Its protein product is CASSLSGAAIVWGNYGYTF.

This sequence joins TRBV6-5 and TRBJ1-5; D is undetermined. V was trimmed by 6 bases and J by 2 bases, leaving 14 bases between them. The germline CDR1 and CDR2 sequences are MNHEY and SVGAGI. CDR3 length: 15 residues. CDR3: CASSSTRSGNQPQHF. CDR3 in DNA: TGTGCCAGCAGCTCTACCAGGTCGGGCAATCAGCCCCAGCATTTT.

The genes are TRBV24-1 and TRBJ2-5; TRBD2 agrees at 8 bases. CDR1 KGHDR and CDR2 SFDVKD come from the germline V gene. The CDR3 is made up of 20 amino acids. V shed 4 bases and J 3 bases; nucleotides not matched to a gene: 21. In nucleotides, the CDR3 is TGTGCCACCAGTGACTCTCCGGGACTAGTCGGGGGAGTACAAAAAGAGACCCAGTACTTC. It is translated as CATSDSPGLVGGVQKETQYF.

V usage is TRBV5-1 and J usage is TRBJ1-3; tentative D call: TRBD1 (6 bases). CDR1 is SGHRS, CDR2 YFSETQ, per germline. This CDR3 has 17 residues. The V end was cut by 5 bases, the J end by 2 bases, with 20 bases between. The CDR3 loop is CASSSMRGATAGNTIYF. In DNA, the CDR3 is TGCGCCAGCAGTTCCATGAGGGGGGCTACGGCTGGAAACACCATATATTTT.

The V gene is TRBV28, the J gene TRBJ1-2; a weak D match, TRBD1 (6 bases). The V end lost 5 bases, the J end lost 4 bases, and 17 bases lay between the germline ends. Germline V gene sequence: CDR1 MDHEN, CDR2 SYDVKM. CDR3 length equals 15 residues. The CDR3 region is CASSTRQANFYGYTF. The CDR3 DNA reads TGTGCCAGCAGTACCCGACAGGCTAACTTCTATGGCTACACCTTC.